This T cell receptor beta chain was identified in a study of cytomegalovirus exposure and HLA in healthy donors. Study as a whole: An earlier analysis identified 120 million or so unique TCR beta sequences in 150 million to 200 million T cells. Study-wide findings and caveats: Analysis performed later found around 15,000 TCR beta sequences associated with HLA alleles at 0.05 false discovery rate. It was likely that a cluster of highly shared sequence variants was a sequencing artifact.

Note on this clone: The antigen remains undetermined.

This PCR relied on a set of 60 Vbeta primers and 13 Jbeta primers. The data were produced by immunoSEQ multiplex PCR, yet TCRdb's version contains in-frame clones alone and is incomplete. The sample includes approximately 110,000 clones, about three quarters of them seen just once. Germline V gene sequence: CDR1 KGHSH, CDR2 LQKENI. The CDR3 length is 13 residues. This TCR was sampled from a male donor in good health and CMV-seronegative. The V gene is TRBV18, the J gene TRBJ1-1; D not certain. The sample comprised PBMCs. The CDR3 reads CATSGQSNTEAFF. The CDR3, as DNA: TGTGCAACTAGCGGCCAGTCGAACACTGAAGCTTTCTTT. Complete variable domain (other parts from reference TRBV18 and TRBJ1-1): NAGVMQNPRHLVRRRGQEARLRCSPMKGHSHVYWYRQLPEEGLKFMVYLQKENIIDESGMPKERFSAEFPKEGPSILRIQQVVRGDSAAYFCATSGQSNTEAFFGQGTRLTVV.